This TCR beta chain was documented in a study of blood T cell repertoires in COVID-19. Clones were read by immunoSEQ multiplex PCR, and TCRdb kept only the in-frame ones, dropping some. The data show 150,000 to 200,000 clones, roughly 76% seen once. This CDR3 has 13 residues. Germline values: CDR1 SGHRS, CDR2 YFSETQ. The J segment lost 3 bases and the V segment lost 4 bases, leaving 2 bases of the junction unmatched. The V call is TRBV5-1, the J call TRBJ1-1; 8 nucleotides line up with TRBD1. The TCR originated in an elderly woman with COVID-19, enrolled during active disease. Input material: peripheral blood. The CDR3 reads CASSETGDTEAFF. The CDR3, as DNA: TGCGCCAGCAGCGAGACAGGGGACACTGAAGCTTTCTTT.